Listed below are T cell receptor beta chains from one sample, sequenced in a study of graft-versus-host responses after intestinal transplantation. Libraries were prepared by immunoSEQ multiplex PCR; TCRdb keeps only in-frame clonotypes and omits some of them. Of approximately 37,000 clones listed, about nine tenths were seen once; the top ten hold 18%. Source: ileum tissue, taken around 190 days after intestinal transplant. All receptors come from a human patient who received an intestinal transplant, so some T cells may come from the graft donor. Each CDR3 is given with its conserved first and last residue. A D gene is named only where the DNA matches it firmly. Expanded clones are given a class, and other clones once, few, many or no size at all.

-	TRBV2	-	TRBJ2-7	TGTGCCAGCACCTTGACCACAGGCGAGCAGTACTTC	CASTLTTGEQYF
TRBD2	TRBV2	-	TRBJ2-1	TGTGCCAGTGGGGATCGGGGGGGCCTAGGTGAGCAGTTCTTC	CASGDRGGLGEQFF
-	TRBV5-6	medium-sized	TRBJ1-1	TGTGCCAGCAGCCCCTGGGGTGGCGGATTGAACACTGAAGCTTTCTTT	CASSPWGGGLNTEAFF
TRBD2	TRBV30	-	TRBJ2-5	TGTGCCTGGAGTGTCGGCGGGGGGGAGACCCAGTACTTC	CAWSVGGGETQYF
-	TRBV27	once	TRBJ2-3	TGTGCCAGCAGCCCGGGTCCGGATACGCAGTATTTT	CASSPGPDTQYF
-	TRBV6-5	-	TRBJ2-2	TGTGCCAGCAGTTACTCCTTCGATAGGGGCACCGGGGAGCTGTTTTTT	CASSYSFDRGTGELFF
TRBD2	TRBV7-6	-	TRBJ2-7	TGTGCCAGCAGCTTCCTAGCGGGGGACGAGCAGTACTTC	CASSFLAGDEQYF
TRBD1	TRBV5-6	few	TRBJ2-7	TGTGCCAGCAGCTCAGACAGGGCCTACGAGCAGTACTTC	CASSSDRAYEQYF
-	TRBV15	few	TRBJ2-2	TGTGCCACCAGCAGAGATGGGGAGAACACCGGGGAGCTGTTTTTT	CATSRDGENTGELFF
TRBD2	TRBV4-1	-	TRBJ2-3	TGCGCCAGCAGCATAGGGTCGGGAGGCCCAGATACGCAGTATTTT	CASSIGSGGPDTQYF
-	TRBV6-6	few	TRBJ1-1	TGTGCCAGTTTGAGGTCTTTGAACACTGAAGCTTTCTTT	CASLRSLNTEAFF
TRBD1	TRBV19	-	TRBJ1-1	TGTGCCAGCAGGAACCGACAGGGGATGAGCGCTGAAGCTTTCTTT	CASRNRQGMSAEAFF
-	TRBV5-6	-	TRBJ2-5	TGTGCCAGCAGGGGGACTGCTCTTTCGGAGACCCAGTACTTC	CASRGTALSETQYF
-	TRBV15	-	TRBJ2-5	TGTGCCACCAGCCAAATTGAAGAGACCCAGTACTTC	CATSQIEETQYF
TRBD2	TRBV27	-	TRBJ2-3	TGTGCCAGCAGTTCGGGACTAGCGGAGTGGGCAGATACGCAGTATTTT	CASSSGLAEWADTQYF
-	TRBV28	-	TRBJ2-2	TGTGCCAGCAGTTGGGACCCCAACACCGGGGAGCTGTTTTTT	CASSWDPNTGELFF
TRBD1	TRBV6-5	-	TRBJ2-7	TGTGCCAGCAGAGCACCAGGGGGCTACGAGCAGTACTTC	CASRAPGGYEQYF
-	TRBV6-5	-	TRBJ2-7	TGTGCCAGCAGTTACGGCCCTCACTACGAGCAGTACTTC	CASSYGPHYEQYF
-	TRBV7-9	-	TRBJ1-5	TGTGCCAGCAGCGGAGAAAAAGAGGGCAATCAGCCCCAGCATTTT	CASSGEKEGNQPQHF
TRBD2	TRBV2	-	TRBJ2-2	TGTGCCACCGGACTAGCGAACACCGGGGAGCTGTTTTTT	CATGLANTGELFF